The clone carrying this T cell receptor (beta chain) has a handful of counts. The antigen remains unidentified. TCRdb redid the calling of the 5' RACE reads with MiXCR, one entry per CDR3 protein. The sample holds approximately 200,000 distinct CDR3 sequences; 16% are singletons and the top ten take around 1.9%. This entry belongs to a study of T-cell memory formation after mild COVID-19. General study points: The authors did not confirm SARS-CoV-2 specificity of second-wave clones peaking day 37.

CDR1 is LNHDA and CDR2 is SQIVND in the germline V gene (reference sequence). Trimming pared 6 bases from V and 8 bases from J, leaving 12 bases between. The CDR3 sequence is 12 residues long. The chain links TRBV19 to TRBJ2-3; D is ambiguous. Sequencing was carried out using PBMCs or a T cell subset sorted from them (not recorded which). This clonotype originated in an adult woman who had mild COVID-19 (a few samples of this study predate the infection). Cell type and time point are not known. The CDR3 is CASSTLGGTQYF. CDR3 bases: TGTGCCAGTAGCACCCTTGGCGGTACGCAGTATTTT.